A single sample is the source of the 4 T cell receptor beta chains below, sequenced in a study of human thymus T cells. The protocol was immunoSEQ multiplex PCR, while the TCRdb copy is restricted to in-frame clones and leaves out a portion. Of more than 50,000 clones listed, about 94% are singletons. Specimen: blood. The source is a boy in the first two years of life with a congenital heart defect but otherwise immunologically healthy.

The table lists this clone with a count of one. The chain employs TRBV5-1 and TRBJ2-2; D gene ambiguous. CDR1 and CDR2 from the germline V gene are SGHRS and YFSETQ. The CDR3 is 15 residues long. V lost 1 base and J lost 0, with 7 bases in between. The CDR3 protein is CASSLRAPNTGELFF. In DNA, the CDR3 is TGCGCCAGCAGCTTGAGAGCCCCGAACACCGGGGAGCTGTTTTTT.

This rearrangement joins TRBV5-4 to TRBJ2-7, with TRBD1 as a possible D gene (6 bases). CDR1 and CDR2 from the germline V gene are SGHNT and YYREEE (reference sequence). Trimming cost V 4 bases and J 3 bases, with 11 bases left between them. This CDR3 has 13 residues. The CDR3, as DNA: TGTGCCAGCAGCGAGAAGGGGGTCTACGAGCAGTACTTC. Its protein product is CASSEKGVYEQYF.

The rearrangement joins TRBV4-3 to TRBJ2-5; D may be TRBD1 or TRBD2 (5 bases each). The germline V and J ends were trimmed by 4 bases and 5 bases, with 17 bases remaining between them. Germline CDR1 LGHNA, CDR2 YSLEER. The CDR3 spans 15 residues. In DNA form, the CDR3 reads TGCGCCAGCAGCCGTCAATGGGGCAGGGAGGAGACCCAGTACTTC. Translating it yields CASSRQWGREETQYF.

V usage is TRBV7-3 and J usage is TRBJ2-1; D perhaps matches TRBD2 (5 bases). V lost 3 bases to trimming and J lost 4 bases, with 13 bases between them. Germline V CDR1 and CDR2: SGHTA, FQGTGA. The CDR3 sequence is 15 residues long. The CDR3 DNA sequence: TGTGCCAGCAGCTTTTCCCTAGCCCAATACAATGAGCAGTTCTTC. This translates into CASSFSLAQYNEQFF.